These T cell receptor beta chains were read from a single sample in a study of graft-versus-host responses after intestinal transplantation. No cognate antigen is known for these TCRs. TCRdb's copy holds only in-frame clones and misses some; the assay was immunoSEQ multiplex PCR. Among around 100,000 clones listed, more than 85% were seen once. The source material was unstimulated CD4+ T cells sorted from spleen or lymph node cells, sampled before intestinal transplant. Receptors originate from a human donor who received an intestinal transplant. CDR3s include the opening cysteine and the closing phenylalanine or tryptophan. A D gene is named only where the DNA matches it firmly. A row's size may be missing; if present it is once, few, many or a size class.

J gene	clone size	V gene	D gene	CDR3 protein	CDR3 DNA
TRBJ2-4	NA	TRBV10-2	TRBD2	CASSESTSGRPVGKNIQYF	TGCGCCAGCAGTGAGTCAACTAGCGGGAGGCCGGTGGGCAAAAACATTCAGTACTTC
TRBJ2-7	NA	TRBV28	TRBD2	CASSPPTSYLYEQYF	TGTGCCAGCAGTCCCCCGACTAGCTATCTTTACGAGCAGTACTTC
TRBJ2-7	few	TRBV30	TRBD1	CAWSPGQGPEQYF	TGTGCCTGGAGCCCGGGACAGGGTCCCGAGCAGTACTTC
TRBJ2-7	NA	TRBV6-1	TRBD1	CASSVGQHYEQYF	TGTGCCAGCAGTGTGGGACAGCACTACGAGCAGTACTTC
TRBJ2-1	NA	TRBV7-3	TRBD2	CASSLRREPIYEQFF	TGTGCCAGCAGCTTACGGCGGGAGCCGATTTATGAGCAGTTCTTC
TRBJ2-6	NA	TRBV18	NA	CASSPPLGANVLTF	TGTGCCAGCTCACCACCCCTAGGGGCCAACGTCCTGACTTTC
TRBJ2-3	once	TRBV6-5	NA	CASSYGLNTDTQYF	TGTGCCAGCAGTTACGGACTGAACACAGATACGCAGTATTTT
TRBJ1-2	NA	TRBV5-3	NA	CARSEGRRKGGYTF	TGTGCCAGATCGGAGGGGAGGAGGAAGGGTGGCTACACCTTC
TRBJ2-7	NA	TRBV6-5	NA	CASSYSTVGATYEQYF	TGTGCCAGCAGTTACTCGACGGTGGGAGCGACCTACGAGCAGTACTTC
TRBJ2-5	NA	TRBV11-2	TRBD1	CASSFGTGSGETQYF	TGTGCCAGCAGCTTCGGGACAGGGTCCGGGGAGACCCAGTACTTC
TRBJ2-3	NA	TRBV11-3	NA	CASSSVAAAGTDTQYF	TGTGCCAGCAGCTCTGTAGCGGCCGCTGGGACAGATACGCAGTATTTT
TRBJ1-5	medium-sized	TRBV6-1	NA	CASRWDSNQPQHF	TGTGCCAGCAGATGGGACAGCAATCAGCCCCAGCATTTT
TRBJ2-6	NA	TRBV29-1	NA	CSVGDNSGANVLTF	TGCAGCGTGGGGGACAACTCTGGGGCCAACGTCCTGACTTTC
TRBJ2-5	once	TRBV19	NA	CASSIGELGPWTQYF	TGTGCCAGTAGTATAGGGGAACTAGGCCCGTGGACCCAGTACTTC
TRBJ1-6	NA	TRBV19	NA	CASSIVGTGNSPLHF	TGTGCCAGTAGTATAGTGGGGACGGGGAATTCACCCCTCCACTTT
TRBJ1-1	NA	TRBV6-1	NA	CASPGTGGATEAFF	TGTGCCAGCCCCGGAACAGGTGGGGCCACTGAAGCTTTCTTT
TRBJ2-3	NA	TRBV4-1	TRBD2	CASSRLGLAGTDTQYF	TGCGCCAGCAGCCGTCTAGGACTAGCGGGTACAGATACGCAGTATTTT
TRBJ2-7	NA	TRBV18	TRBD2	CASSPGLAGEYEQYF	TGTGCCAGCTCACCGGGACTAGCGGGAGAATACGAGCAGTACTTC
TRBJ1-1	NA	TRBV5-4	NA	CASSFQGSEAFF	TGTGCCAGCAGTTTCCAGGGGTCTGAAGCTTTCTTT
TRBJ2-1	NA	TRBV5-1	NA	CASSSDASSYNEQFF	TGCGCCAGCAGCTCGGACGCGAGCTCCTACAATGAGCAGTTCTTC
TRBJ2-1	NA	TRBV4-1	NA	CASSQGLRGHQQFF	TGCGCCAGCAGCCAAGGTCTTAGGGGCCACCAGCAGTTCTTC
TRBJ2-7	NA	TRBV5-5	TRBD2	CASSLGGGSSYEQYF	TGTGCCAGCAGCTTGGGCGGGGGTAGCTCCTACGAGCAGTACTTC
TRBJ2-7	NA	TRBV18	TRBD2	CASSPGVAGVRAAYEQYF	TGTGCCAGCTCACCGGGGGTAGCGGGAGTTCGCGCAGCCTACGAGCAGTACTTC
TRBJ2-5	NA	TRBV7-9	NA	CASSERLVDETQYF	TGTGCCAGCAGCGAGAGACTAGTAGACGAGACCCAGTACTTC
TRBJ2-1	NA	TRBV6-5	NA	CATSGTHSSNEQFF	TGTGCCACTTCTGGGACGCACTCCTCTAATGAGCAGTTCTTC
TRBJ2-2	few	TRBV23-1	NA	CASSLDSCNTGELFF	TGCGCCAGCAGTCTGGACAGCTGTAACACCGGGGAGCTGTTTTTT
TRBJ1-6	once	TRBV11-2	NA	CASSFRDPRQADNSPLHF	TGTGCCAGCAGCTTCCGCGACCCACGTCAAGCGGATAATTCACCCCTCCACTTT
TRBJ1-5	NA	TRBV4-1	NA	CASSQEGAGAQPQHF	TGCGCCAGCAGCCAAGAGGGGGCAGGGGCTCAGCCCCAGCATTTT
TRBJ2-3	NA	TRBV6-5	TRBD2	CASSLSGISTDTQYF	TGTGCCAGCAGCCTCAGCGGGATAAGCACAGATACGCAGTATTTT
TRBJ1-4	NA	TRBV5-6	TRBD1	CASSSGGQRLEKLFF	TGTGCCAGCAGCTCGGGGGGACAGAGGCTAGAAAAACTGTTTTTT
TRBJ2-5	NA	TRBV7-9	NA	CASSSQFAGETQYF	TGTGCCAGCAGCTCCCAGTTCGCAGGGGAGACCCAGTACTTC
TRBJ1-5	NA	TRBV28	NA	CASSLTTGLQPQHF	TGTGCCAGCAGTTTAACGACGGGGCTTCAGCCCCAGCATTTT
TRBJ2-3	once	TRBV7-7	NA	CASSLGVPNTQYF	TGTGCCAGCAGCTTAGGGGTCCCGAATACGCAGTATTTT
TRBJ2-7	NA	TRBV7-2	NA	CASSLSFLPQGYEQYF	TGTGCCAGCAGCTTATCGTTCTTGCCTCAAGGCTACGAGCAGTACTTC
TRBJ2-7	NA	TRBV11-2	NA	CASSRGDVDAYEQYF	TGTGCCAGCAGCCGCGGGGACGTGGATGCCTACGAGCAGTACTTC
TRBJ1-4	few	TRBV9	NA	CASSVAGRGGEKLFF	TGTGCCAGCAGCGTAGCGGGCAGGGGTGGCGAAAAACTGTTTTTT
TRBJ2-7	NA	TRBV5-4	TRBD2	CASSKGLASYEQYF	TGTGCCAGCAGCAAGGGACTAGCGAGCTACGAGCAGTACTTC
TRBJ1-5	NA	TRBV2	TRBD1	CASSEDRDQPQHF	TGTGCCAGCAGCGAAGACAGGGATCAACCCCAGCATTTT
TRBJ1-2	NA	TRBV6-1	NA	CASRTKGYGYTF	TGTGCCAGCAGAACAAAGGGATATGGCTACACCTTC
TRBJ1-2	NA	TRBV7-2	NA	CASSPGYGYTF	TGTGCCAGCAGCCCAGGGTATGGCTACACCTTC
TRBJ2-5	NA	TRBV5-1	NA	CASSLGEYQETQYF	TGCGCCAGCAGCTTGGGTGAATACCAAGAGACCCAGTACTTC
TRBJ1-5	NA	TRBV5-1	NA	CASSPRPNQPQHF	TGCGCCAGCAGCCCCCGACCTAATCAGCCCCAGCATTTT
TRBJ2-2	once	TRBV27	TRBD2	CASTLAGGLNTGELFF	TGTGCCAGCACTCTAGCGGGAGGTCTGAACACCGGGGAGCTGTTTTTT
TRBJ2-2	once	TRBV5-1	NA	CASSLEGSTGELFF	TGCGCCAGCAGCTTGGAGGGTTCCACCGGGGAGCTGTTTTTT